The sample holds one count of the clone carrying this T cell receptor (beta chain). This entry comes from a study of blood T cell repertoires in COVID-19. The data were produced by immunoSEQ multiplex PCR, yet TCRdb's version contains in-frame clones alone and is incomplete. The sample consists of roughly 120,000 clones, about 90% of them appearing once. The CDR3 length is 14 residues. Trimming took off 5 bases at V and 5 bases at J, with 12 bases between the two ends. Germline V gene data show CDR1 as SGHNT and CDR2 as YENEEA. The TCR originated in a human donor in a cohort sampled during active COVID-19. The V and J genes are TRBV11-3 and TRBJ2-2, with D possibly TRBD1 on 5 matching bases. Sequencing was carried out using peripheral blood. The chain's CDR3 is CASSQTPGTGELFF. DNA for the CDR3: TGTGCCAGCAGCCAGACTCCAGGGACCGGGGAGCTGTTTTTT. The full variable domain, its missing parts supplied by reference TRBV11-3 and TRBJ2-2, is EAGVVQSPRYKIIEKKQPVAFWCNPISGHNTLYWYLQNLGQGPELLIRYENEEAVDDSQLPKDRFSAERLKGVDSTLKIQPAELGDSAVYLCASSQTPGTGELFFGEGSRLTVL.